The clone carrying this T cell receptor (beta chain) was observed at least ten times. Germline DNA was also extracted, and blood RNA was taken from unsorted whole blood. Per germline, CDR1 MNHEY and CDR2 SVGAGI. The V and J ends lost 0 bases and 10 bases, in that order; junction bases with no gene match: 7. The CDR3 sequence is 15 residues long. The record originates from a study of tumor-infiltrating lymphocytes in primary liver carcinoma. Study-level background: The patients included men and women who were aged 30 to 69 years. In every tissue type, samples returned a similar yield of roughly 3.5 to 8 million productive TCRbeta reads.

With a constant-region primer, TCR beta cDNA was made from 500 ng of total RNA. Nested multiplex PCR, run for three rounds with slightly modified ARM-PCR, yielded TCR beta libraries. Each of the first two PCR rounds ran approximately 10 cycles with TRBV1-TRBV30 forward and C-beta reverse primers. In TCRdb, the multiplex PCR reads were re-called with MiXCR into one record per CDR3 protein. The sample lists almost 200,000 distinct CDR3 sequences, around three fifths occurring once. Specimen: peripheral blood. This TCR came from a woman in her sixties or seventies with primary liver carcinoma and hepatitis B virus infection. This chain connects TRBV6-5 to TRBJ2-1; 9 bases are a match to TRBD2. The CDR3 nucleotides read TGTGCCAGCAGTTACTCGGCGGGAGGGGAATACGAGCAGTTCTTC. Residues: CASSYSAGGEYEQFF.